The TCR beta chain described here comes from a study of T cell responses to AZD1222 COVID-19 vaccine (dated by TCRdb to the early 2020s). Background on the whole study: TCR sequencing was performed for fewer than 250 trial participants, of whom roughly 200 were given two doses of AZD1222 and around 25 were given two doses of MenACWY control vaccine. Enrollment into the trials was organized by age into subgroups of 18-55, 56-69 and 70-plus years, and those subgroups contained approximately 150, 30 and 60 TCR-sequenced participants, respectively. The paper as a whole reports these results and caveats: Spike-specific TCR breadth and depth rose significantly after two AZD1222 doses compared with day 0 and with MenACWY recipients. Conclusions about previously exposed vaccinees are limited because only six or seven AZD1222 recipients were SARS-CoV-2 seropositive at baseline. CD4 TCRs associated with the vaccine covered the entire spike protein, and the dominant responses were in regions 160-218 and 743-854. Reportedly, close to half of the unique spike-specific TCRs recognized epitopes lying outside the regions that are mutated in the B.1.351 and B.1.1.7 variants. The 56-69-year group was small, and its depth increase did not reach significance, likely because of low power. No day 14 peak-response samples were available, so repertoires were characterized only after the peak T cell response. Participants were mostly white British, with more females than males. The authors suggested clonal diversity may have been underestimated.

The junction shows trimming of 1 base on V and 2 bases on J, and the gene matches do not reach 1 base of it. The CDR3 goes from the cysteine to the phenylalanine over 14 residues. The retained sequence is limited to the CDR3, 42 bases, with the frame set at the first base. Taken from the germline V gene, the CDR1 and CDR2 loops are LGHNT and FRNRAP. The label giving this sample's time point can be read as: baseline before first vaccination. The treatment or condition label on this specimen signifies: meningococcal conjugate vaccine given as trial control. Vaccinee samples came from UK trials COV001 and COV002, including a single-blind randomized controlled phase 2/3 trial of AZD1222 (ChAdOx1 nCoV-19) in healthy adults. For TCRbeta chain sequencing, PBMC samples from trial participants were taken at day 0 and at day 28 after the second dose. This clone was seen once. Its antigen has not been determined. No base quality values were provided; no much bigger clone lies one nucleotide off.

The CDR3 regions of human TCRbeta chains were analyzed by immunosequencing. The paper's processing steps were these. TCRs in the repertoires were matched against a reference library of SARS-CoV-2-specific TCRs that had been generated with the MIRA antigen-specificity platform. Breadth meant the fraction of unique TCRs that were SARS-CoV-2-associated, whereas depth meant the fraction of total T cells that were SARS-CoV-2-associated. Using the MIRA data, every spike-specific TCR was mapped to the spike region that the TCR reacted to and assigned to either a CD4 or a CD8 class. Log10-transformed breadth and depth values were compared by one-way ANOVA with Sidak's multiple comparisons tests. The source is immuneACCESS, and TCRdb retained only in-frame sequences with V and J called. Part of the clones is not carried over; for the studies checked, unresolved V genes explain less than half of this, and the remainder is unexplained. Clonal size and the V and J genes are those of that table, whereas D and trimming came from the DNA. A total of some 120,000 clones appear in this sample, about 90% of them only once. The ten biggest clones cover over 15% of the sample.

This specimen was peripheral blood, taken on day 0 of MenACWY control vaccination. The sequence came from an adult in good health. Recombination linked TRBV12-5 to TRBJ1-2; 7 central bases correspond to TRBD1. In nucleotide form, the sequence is TGTGCTAGTGGTTTGGAGACAGGGAACTATGGCTACACCTTC. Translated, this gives CASGLETGNYGYTF.